The 8 T cell receptor beta chains below all came from one sample that was sequenced in a study of cytomegalovirus exposure and HLA in healthy donors. PCR involved 60 Vbeta and 13 Jbeta primers. The method was immunoSEQ multiplex PCR; TCRdb's version includes in-frame clones alone and lacks a portion of them. Of just over 150,000 clones listed, about 76% are singletons. The sequenced sample consisted of PBMCs. Receptors were obtained from a female donor in good health and CMV-seronegative.

Details on this clone: At one boundary the junction diverges from the germline segment, which might be a read error. The V and J genes are TRBV30 and TRBJ2-1; a weak D match, TRBD2 (5 bases). From germline, CDR1 is GTSNPN and CDR2 SVGIG (reference sequence). The CDR3 is made up of 13 amino acids. The CDR3 reads CTWSAGGPGEQFF. In DNA form, the CDR3 reads TGTACCTGGAGCGCGGGCGGGCCAGGTGAGCAGTTCTTC. The full variable domain, in which reference TRBV30 and TRBJ2-1 provide the parts outside the CDR3, is SQTIHQWPATLVQPVGSPLSLECTVEGTSNPNLYWYRQAAGRGLQLLFYSVGIGQISSEVPQNLSASRPQDRQFILSSKKLLLSDSGFYLCTWSAGGPGEQFFGPGTRLTVL.

The rearrangement joins TRBV7-2 to TRBJ2-5, with 14 positions matching TRBD2. CDR3 length: 17 residues. Germline V gene sequence: CDR1 SGHTA, CDR2 FQGNSA. V was clipped by 1 base and J by 1 base; unmatched bases: 2. The CDR3, as DNA: TGTGCCAGCAGCTTAGGTGGGACTAGCGGGGGCCAAGAGACCCAGTACTTC. Its translation is CASSLGGTSGGQETQYF.

The count of this clone is one. The junction and the germline gene differ at one end; a read error may be behind it. The chain combines TRBV6-4 with TRBJ1-1; possible D gene TRBD1, 5 bases. The CDR3 consists of 13 residues. Germline V gene data show CDR1 as MRHNA and CDR2 as SNTAGT. CDR3 in amino acids: CASSDRMGRREVF. DNA of the CDR3: TGTGCCAGCAGTGACCGGATGGGACGCAGGGAGGTCTTT.

This clone has more than one count but fewer than ten. The V gene is TRBV6-4, the J gene TRBJ2-1; 9 bases fit TRBD2. V lost 4 bases and J lost 5; bases outside the gene matches: 6. The length of the CDR3 is 15 residues. Germline CDR1 and CDR2: MRHNA and SNTAGT. The CDR3 DNA follows: TGTGCCAGCAGTGTCGCTAGCGGGGCAAACAATGAGCAGTTCTTC. Translation gives CASSVASGANNEQFF.

V is TRBV5-1 and J is TRBJ2-3; 10 bases line up with TRBD2. The CDR3 has 16 residues. The germline V gene has CDR1 SGHRS and CDR2 YFSETQ. The ends lost 1 base at V and 4 bases at J; junction bases unmatched: 6. The CDR3 nucleotides read TGCGCCAGCAGCTTGTTCCTAGCGGGGGCCGCAGATACGCAGTATTTT. It is translated as CASSLFLAGAADTQYF.

About this clone itself: Other DNA sequences from this sample encode an identical CDR3 as well. This chain links TRBV9 with TRBJ2-7; 11 bases align to TRBD2. The CDR3 has 15 residues. Losses at the gene ends were 0 bases for V and 7 bases for J; bases not matched to a gene: 6. Per the germline V gene, CDR1 is SGDLS and CDR2 is YYNGEE. The CDR3 here is CASSVAGLAGGEQYF. For the CDR3, the DNA is TGTGCCAGCAGCGTAGCTGGCCTAGCGGGAGGTGAGCAGTACTTC.

The CDR3 loop is CASSQSIALEAFF. CDR3 nucleotides: TGTGCCAGCAGCCAATCGATCGCACTTGAAGCTTTCTTT. The chain carries TRBV16 and TRBJ1-1; D ambiguous. The CDR3 runs 13 residues. The V end lost 0 bases, the J end lost 7 bases, and 9 bases lay between the germline ends. Germline loops: CDR1 KGHSY, CDR2 FQNENV.

This chain joins TRBV19 and TRBJ1-6, with 9 nucleotides matching TRBD1. CDR1 is LNHDA, CDR2 SQIVND, per germline (reference sequence). The CDR3 has 17 amino acids. Trimming took 6 bases from V and 0 from J; bases not matched to a gene: 6. The CDR3 is CASRRTGENSYNSPLHF. For the CDR3, the DNA is TGTGCCAGTAGAAGGACAGGGGAAAACTCCTATAATTCACCCCTCCACTTT. Based on the CDR3 plus reference TRBV19 and TRBJ1-6, the full variable domain is DGGITQSPKYLFRKEGQNVTLSCEQNLNHDAMYWYRQDPGQGLRLIYYSQIVNDFQKGDIAEGYSVSREKKESFPLTVTSAQKNPTAFYLCASRRTGENSYNSPLHFGNGTRLTVT.